This T cell receptor beta chain was retrieved from a study of blood T cell repertoires in COVID-19. Study-level information: PBMCs, B-cell-depleted T cells, or T cells were the source of the cDNA or gDNA that made up the material.

Original processing notes: Researchers report that nucleated cell counts were estimated from reference gene primer amplification. TCRdb's table, derived via immunoSEQ multiplex PCR, lists solely in-frame clones and lacks some. V and J calls and clone size are copied from that table; D and trimming were computed from the DNA. The table lists a few hundred thousand clones, nearly 90% of them singletons, with 2.1% in the top ten. The source material was peripheral blood. The source is an older woman with COVID-19, enrolled during active disease.

The CDR3 DNA reads as TGCGCCAGCAGCCTCAGACTTATGGGACAGCCGTACGAGCAGTACTTC. As protein: CASSLRLMGQPYEQYF. The chain is built from TRBV4-1 and TRBJ2-7; TRBD1 agrees at 7 bases. The germline V gene encodes CDR1 MGHRA and CDR2 YSYEKL. Unmatched junction bases numbered 13, after V lost 4 bases and J lost 4 bases. CDR3 length equals 16 residues.